Each of the 31 T cell receptor beta chains below was sequenced from the same sample in a study of blood T cell repertoires in COVID-19. Profiling relied on immunoSEQ multiplex PCR, and the TCRdb table lists in-frame clones only, not all of them. The sample records about 210,000 clones, more than 80% being singletons. The sequenced material came from PBMCs or T cells enriched from blood (not recorded which). The receptors stem from a woman aged 18-35 years who had recovered from COVID-19.

This clone was detected once. The chain combines TRBV5-6 with TRBJ1-5; possible D gene TRBD1, 6 bases. The CDR3 totals 12 residues. Per germline, CDR1 SGHDT and CDR2 YYEEEE. The V gene lost 4 bases and the J gene lost 7 bases, with 9 bases spanning the gap. CDR3 sequence (DNA): TGTGCCAGCAGCCGGGACACACAGCCCCAGCATTTT. It yields the protein CASSRDTQPQHF.

The genes are TRBV19 and TRBJ1-5; D remains unclear. Germline V CDR1 and CDR2: LNHDA, SQIVND (reference sequence). V lost 1 base to trimming and J lost 9 bases, with 10 bases between them. CDR3 size: 13 residues. The CDR3 coding sequence is TGTGCCAGTAGTATAGGGCCCATCACGCCCCAGCATTTT. Residues: CASSIGPITPQHF.

CDR3 loop: CASGLGGQGFNEQFF. CDR3 nucleotides: TGTGCCAGCGGGCTGGGGGGACAGGGTTTCAATGAGCAGTTCTTC. The rearrangement links TRBV7-2 to TRBJ2-1, with 9 bases matching TRBD1. V shed 8 bases and J 6 bases; nucleotides not matched to a gene: 11. Germline V gene data show CDR1 as SGHTA and CDR2 as FQGNSA. The CDR3 sequence is 15 residues long.

The rearrangement links TRBV27 to TRBJ1-2, with D unclear. The CDR3 is 14 residues long. Trimming took 2 bases from V and 6 from J, leaving 13 bases between them. The germline gives CDR1 MNHEY, CDR2 SMNVEV (reference sequence). DNA of the CDR3: TGTGCCAGCAGTTTAGGAGGAGGATCTCATGGCTACACCTTC. Amino acid sequence: CASSLGGGSHGYTF.

V and J are TRBV18 and TRBJ1-4; 9 bases are shared with TRBD1. The CDR3 length is 15 residues. The germline V gene encodes CDR1 KGHSH and CDR2 LQKENI. The trim removed 6 bases at V and 12 bases at J, leaving 14 bases unmatched. The CDR3 DNA follows: TGTGCCAGCTCCCCAAAACAGGGGGCTCACATGGAACTGTTTTTT. Translation: CASSPKQGAHMELFF.

The chain employs TRBV6-2 or TRBV6-3 and TRBJ1-2; the match to TRBD1 covers 9 bases. Germline CDR1 MNHEY, CDR2 SVGEGT. V was pared by 0 bases and J by 2 bases, with 13 bases of the junction left unmatched. The CDR3 loop spans 19 amino acids. In DNA form, the CDR3 reads TGTGCCAGCAGTTACTCAATTTTGACCAGGACAGGGGACAACTATGGCTACACCTTC. The encoded protein is CASSYSILTRTGDNYGYTF.

This clone has only a few counts. The chain combines TRBV28 with TRBJ2-1, with 11 bases lining up with TRBD2. The CDR3 totals 16 residues. The germline gives CDR1 MDHEN, CDR2 SYDVKM. Trimming took 5 bases from V and 5 from J; bases not matched to a gene: 8. The chain's CDR3 is CASSPYLAGGNNEQFF. Written as DNA, the CDR3 is TGTGCCAGCAGTCCCTACCTAGCGGGGGGAAACAATGAGCAGTTCTTC. The whole variable domain, remainder taken from reference TRBV28 and TRBJ2-1, is DVKVTQSSRYLVKRTGEKVFLECVQDMDHENMFWYRQDPGLGLRLIYFSYDVKMKEKGDIPEGYSVSREKKERFSLILESASTNQTSMYLCASSPYLAGGNNEQFFGPGTRLTVL.

This clone appeared a single time. The V and J genes are TRBV30 and TRBJ1-6, with D perhaps TRBD1 (5 bases). The V end was cut by 0 bases, the J end by 7 bases, with 13 bases between. The CDR3 is 15 residues long. Germline loops: CDR1 GTSNPN, CDR2 SVGIG (reference sequence). CDR3: CAWSVGGIRNSPLHF. CDR3 DNA: TGTGCCTGGAGTGTGGGGGGGATTCGGAATTCACCCCTCCACTTT.

J is TRBJ1-5 and V is TRBV27, with 7 positions matching TRBD1. CDR1 and CDR2 (germline): MNHEY, SMNVEV (reference sequence). Germline trimming cut 2 bases from V and 3 bases from J; bases unmatched to any gene: 7. This CDR3 spans 16 amino acids. The CDR3 bases are TGTGCCAGCAGTTTAGGGACAGAAGGGTCCAATCAGCCCCAGCATTTT. Translating it yields CASSLGTEGSNQPQHF.

The J gene is TRBJ1-6, the V gene TRBV19; D might be TRBD1 (6 bases). CDR3 length equals 14 residues. V was trimmed by 5 bases and J by 8 bases, leaving 13 bases between them. Per germline, CDR1 LNHDA and CDR2 SQIVND (reference sequence). Here the CDR3 reads CASSGRTVDSPLHF. The CDR3, as DNA: TGTGCCAGTAGTGGACGGACAGTTGATTCACCCCTCCACTTT.

The chain joins TRBV4-1 to TRBJ2-1; 8 nucleotides agree with TRBD2. The CDR3 is 15 residues long. Germline-derived CDR1 and CDR2 are MGHRA and YSYEKL. V gave up 1 base and J gave up 9 bases; unmatched junction bases: 8. CDR3 sequence reads: CASSQGRGGMGEQFF. The CDR3 region has the DNA TGCGCCAGCAGCCAAGGCCGGGGGGGCATGGGTGAGCAGTTCTTC.

This chain connects TRBV21-1 to TRBJ2-7; the DNA was not used to check the table's D call, TRBD1. TRBV21-1 is designated a pseudogene. This CDR3 contains 14 residues. The CDR3 region is CASSNRDRGRMVYF. As DNA, the CDR3 is TGTGCCAGCAGCAACCGGGACAGGGGAAGAATGGTGTACTTC.

The gene calls are TRBV28 and TRBJ2-7; TRBD1 is a possible D gene (5 bases). Trimming took off 2 bases at V and 6 bases at J, with 14 bases between the two ends. The CDR3 sequence is 14 residues long. Germline V lookup: CDR1 MDHEN, CDR2 SYDVKM. The CDR3 loop is CASSLVWQGGEQYF. In nucleotides, the CDR3 is TGTGCCAGCAGTTTAGTATGGCAGGGTGGCGAGCAGTACTTC.

This clone was picked up one time. The rearrangement joins TRBV6-5 to TRBJ2-7; TRBD2 might be the D (6 bases). CDR1 is MNHEY, CDR2 SVGAGI, per germline. The CDR3 is made up of 11 amino acids. The V end lost 6 bases, the J end lost 8 bases, and 11 bases lay between the germline ends. CDR3 loop: CASRGGGQQYF. The CDR3 nucleotides are TGTGCCAGCAGAGGAGGAGGGCAGCAGTACTTC.

The chain carries TRBV10-3 and TRBJ2-6; 10 bases match TRBD1. V dropped 6 bases and J dropped 4; count of bases not matched to a gene: 6. The CDR3 runs to 16 residues. Per the germline V gene, CDR1 is ENHRY and CDR2 is SYGVKD. CDR3 residues: CAIREDRGKGANVLTF. The CDR3 DNA follows: TGTGCCATCAGAGAGGACAGGGGGAAAGGGGCCAACGTCCTGACTTTC.

J is TRBJ1-2 and V is TRBV5-1, with 7 bases identical to TRBD1. V was pared by 4 bases and J by 3 bases, with 9 bases of the junction left unmatched. The germline CDR1 and CDR2 sequences are SGHRS and YFSETQ. This CDR3 region has 15 residues. CDR3 coding DNA: TGCGCCAGCAGCCCGGACAGGCTAGTTGACTATGGCTACACCTTC. It specifies CASSPDRLVDYGYTF.

This clone showed up just once. The V call is TRBV6-5, the J call TRBJ2-6; perhaps TRBD1 as D (7 bases). Germline CDR1 reads MNHEY; CDR2 reads SVGAGI. The CDR3 contains 14 residues. Trimming cost V 8 bases and J 3 bases, with 11 bases left between them. The CDR3 here is CASGRGVGANVLTF. The CDR3 region has the DNA TGTGCCAGCGGCAGGGGGGTTGGGGCCAACGTCCTGACTTTC.

The genes are TRBV28 and TRBJ1-2; TRBD1 might be the D (6 bases). The length of the CDR3 is 13 residues. From germline, CDR1 is MDHEN and CDR2 SYDVKM. Trimming left V 8 bases short and J 5 bases short, with 15 bases between. CDR3 amino acids: CASQQGNAYGYTF. The CDR3 bases are TGTGCCAGCCAACAGGGTAATGCTTATGGCTACACCTTC.

This rearrangement joins TRBV11-2 to TRBJ2-1, with 11 bases matching TRBD2. Trimming took 5 bases from V and 3 from J; bases not matched to a gene: 3. Germline-derived CDR1 and CDR2 are SGHAT and FQNNGV. This CDR3 comprises 15 residues. The CDR3 is CASSPGTSGYNEQFF. CDR3 sequence (DNA): TGTGCCAGCAGCCCCGGGACTAGCGGCTACAATGAGCAGTTCTTC. Full variable domain (outside the CDR3, taken from reference TRBV11-2 and TRBJ2-1): EAGVAQSPRYKIIEKRQSVAFWCNPISGHATLYWYQQILGQGPKLLIQFQNNGVVDDSQLPKDRFSAERLKGVDSTLKIQPAKLEDSAVYLCASSPGTSGYNEQFFGPGTRLTVL.

This chain links TRBV28 with TRBJ2-7, with TRBD1 identical over 9 bases. Germline trimming cut 6 bases from V and 7 bases from J; bases unmatched to any gene: 13. In germline, CDR1 is MDHEN, CDR2 SYDVKM. This CDR3 has 15 residues. In DNA form, the CDR3 reads TGTGCCAGCAGGGATTCCGGGACAGGGCCCTGGGAGCAGTACTTC. This gives the protein CASRDSGTGPWEQYF.

The V gene is TRBV4-1, the J gene TRBJ1-1, with D uncertain. From germline, CDR1 is MGHRA and CDR2 YSYEKL. The germline V and J ends were trimmed by 1 base and 7 bases, with 16 bases remaining between them. CDR3 size: 15 residues. The CDR3 region is CASSQGLPGRGEAFF. CDR3 bases: TGCGCCAGCAGCCAAGGACTCCCGGGGAGAGGTGAAGCTTTCTTT.

V is TRBV14 and J is TRBJ1-5; a weak D match, TRBD1 (5 bases). The V and J ends lost 4 bases and 2 bases respectively, with 9 bases between them. There are 14 residues in the CDR3. Germline assignment: CDR1 SGHDN and CDR2 FVKESK. CDR3 DNA: TGTGCCAGCAGCCGCCAAGGGGGCAATCAGCCCCAGCATTTT. Amino acid sequence: CASSRQGGNQPQHF.

The count of this clone is one. This chain's CDR3 is CASSYGLEGSYEQYF. As DNA, the CDR3 is TGTGCCAGCAGTTACGGACTAGAGGGATCCTACGAGCAGTACTTC. The rearrangement uses TRBV14 and TRBJ2-7; 7 bases fit TRBD2. Germline CDR1 is SGHDN and CDR2 is FVKESK. V shed 6 bases and J 1 base; nucleotides not matched to a gene: 9. The CDR3 length is 15 residues.

The chain uses TRBV27 and TRBJ1-4; D is possibly TRBD1 (6 bases). Germline V gene lookup returns CDR1 MNHEY and CDR2 SMNVEV (reference sequence). Trimming stripped 9 bases from V and 2 bases from J, with 16 bases between. The CDR3 covers 15 residues. The CDR3 nucleotides are TGTGCCAGTAGGGTACAGGGTACGACTAATGAAAAACTGTTTTTT. Its translation is CASRVQGTTNEKLFF.

A single count supports this clone. The chain employs TRBV3-1 (or the pseudogene TRBV3-2) and TRBJ1-2, with TRBD1 identical over 9 bases. Germline-derived CDR1 and CDR2 are LGHDT and YNNKEL (reference sequence). V gave up 4 bases and J gave up 8 bases; unmatched junction bases: 11. This CDR3 comprises 15 residues. This CDR3 is CASSLYYRGQSGYTF. For the CDR3, the DNA is TGTGCCAGCAGCCTATACTACAGGGGGCAGAGCGGCTACACCTTC.

This clone appeared many times. The genes are TRBV3-1 (or the pseudogene TRBV3-2) and TRBJ2-7; possible D gene TRBD1, 6 bases. The CDR3 runs 15 residues. Trimming shortened V by 2 bases and J by 5 bases, and 16 bases separated the two germline ends. Germline V lookup: CDR1 LGHDT, CDR2 YNNKEL (reference sequence). The CDR3 region has the DNA TGTGCCAGCAGCCAATTGAGAACAGGGTACAACGAGCAGTACTTC. It codes for CASSQLRTGYNEQYF.

Ten or more counts support this clone. The J gene is TRBJ2-2, the V gene TRBV6-2 or TRBV6-3, with TRBD2 matching 8 bases. J lost 6 bases, V lost 4 bases, and 1 base had no gene match. Germline V gene data show CDR1 as MNHEY and CDR2 as SVGEGT. There are 13 residues in the CDR3. CDR3 loop: CASSLTSAGELFF. The CDR3 bases are TGTGCCAGCAGTTTGACTAGCGCCGGGGAGCTGTTTTTT.

V gene TRBV24-1 combines with J gene TRBJ2-5; 7 nucleotides match TRBD1. The CDR3 sequence is 12 residues long. Germline CDR1 and CDR2: KGHDR and SFDVKD. Losses at the gene ends were 7 bases for V and 5 bases for J; bases not matched to a gene: 3. CDR3 coding DNA: TGTGCCACCAGCAGGGGGATGGAGACCCAGTACTTC. It is translated as CATSRGMETQYF.

The chain couples TRBV5-6 to TRBJ2-5; no definite D call. The CDR3 runs to 13 residues. V lost 0 bases to trimming and J lost 1 base, with 4 bases between them. Germline V CDR1 and CDR2: SGHDT, YYEEEE. The CDR3, as DNA: TGTGCCAGCAGCTTGGGGAGCCAAGAGACCCAGTACTTC. Translating it yields CASSLGSQETQYF. Using reference TRBV5-6 and TRBJ2-5 for the parts outside the CDR3, the full variable domain is DAGVTQSPTHLIKTRGQQVTLRCSPKSGHDTVSWYQQALGQGPQFIFQYYEEEERQRGNFPDRFSGHQFPNYSSELNVNALLLGDSALYLCASSLGSQETQYFGPGTRLLVL.

The sample holds one count of this clone. This chain connects TRBV6-5 to TRBJ1-2, with D tentatively TRBD1 (5 bases). This CDR3 has 13 amino acids. The germline V and J ends were trimmed by 8 bases and 5 bases, with 15 bases remaining between them. Looked up from germline, CDR1 is MNHEY and CDR2 is SVGAGI. This CDR3 is CASGSGGGYGYTF. As DNA, the CDR3 is TGTGCCAGCGGGTCGGGGGGTGGGTATGGCTACACCTTC.

The chain joins TRBV2 to TRBJ1-6; D is unclear. Trimming shortened V by 7 bases and J by 7 bases, and 17 bases separated the two germline ends. CDR3 length: 15 residues. In germline, CDR1 is SNHLY, CDR2 FYNNEI. DNA of the CDR3: TGTGCCAGCAAGTCCCGGGATGGCGTGAATTCACCCCTCCACTTT. Its translation is CASKSRDGVNSPLHF.